These T cell receptor beta chains were read from a single sample in a study of identical twins. TCRdb ran MiXCR on the 5' RACE reads and lists one entry per CDR3 protein. In the table there are about 660,000 distinct CDR3 sequences, over 8.5% of which are singletons. These data also featured in a second study, about yellow fever vaccine responses in identical twins.

What was sequenced was PBMCs. The receptor source for this set is a woman under 30 in good health. Each CDR3 is given with its conserved first and last residue. D genes are given only for firm matches. Some rows mark clone size as missing; the rest say once, few, many or name a class of expanded clone.

>TRBV6-2/TRBV6-3|TRBJ2-3|TRBD2|-
TGTGCCAGCGGACCGACTAGCCACTCAGATACGCAGTATTTT
CASGPTSHSDTQYF
>TRBV7-8|TRBJ2-1|TRBD2|few
TGTGCCAGCAGCAGCGTAGCCGGGACTAGCGGGAGGTGGAATGAGCAGTTCTTC
CASSSVAGTSGRWNEQFF
>TRBV28|TRBJ2-3|-|few
TGTGCCAGCAGTTTTAATCGGCGCACAGATACGCAGTATTTT
CASSFNRRTDTQYF
>TRBV7-6|TRBJ2-1|TRBD2|-
TGTGCCAGCAGTTCGGTTGGACTAGCGGGAGGGAGTGAGCAGTTCTTC
CASSSVGLAGGSEQFF
>TRBV7-8|TRBJ2-1|TRBD2|few
TGTGCCAGCAGCTCGACTAGCGGGATGTATGATGAGCAGTTCTTC
CASSSTSGMYDEQFF
>TRBV2|TRBJ2-3|TRBD1|few
TGTGCCAGCAGTGGGGACAGGAGTCCTACGCAGTATTTT
CASSGDRSPTQYF
>TRBV29-1|TRBJ2-2|-|few
TGCAGCGTGGCCAGACAGGCCCCGAACACCGGGGAGCTGTTTTTT
CSVARQAPNTGELFF
>TRBV7-2|TRBJ2-3|TRBD2|-
TGTGCCAGCAGCTCCTGGGAGGGGACAGATACGCAGTATTTT
CASSSWEGTDTQYF
>TRBV4-2|TRBJ2-3|-|-
TGTGCCAGCAGCCCCCGTGCTAGCACAGATACGCAGTATTTT
CASSPRASTDTQYF
>TRBV20-1|TRBJ1-5|-|-
TGCAGTGCTAGAGAGGAGGGTGGGCATAGCAATCAGCCCCAGCATTTT
CSAREEGGHSNQPQHF
>TRBV20-1|TRBJ2-7|-|-
TGCAGTGCCCCATTGACGTCGTACGAGCAGTACTTC
CSAPLTSYEQYF
>TRBV20-1|TRBJ2-7|TRBD2|few
TGCAGTGCTAGAGAGTTCAGGCTAGCGGCCCCCTACGAGCAGTACTTC
CSAREFRLAAPYEQYF
>TRBV27|TRBJ2-4|-|-
TGTGCCAGCAGTTTACTGGCGGGACTAGCCAAAAACATTCAGTACTTC
CASSLLAGLAKNIQYF
>TRBV24-1|TRBJ2-3|-|many
TGTGCCACCAGTGCCATTGGGGGAGATCTGGATACGCAGTATTTT
CATSAIGGDLDTQYF
>TRBV6-1|TRBJ2-1|TRBD2|few
TGTGCCAGCAGTGAAGACCCAGGACTAGCGGGAGGACGACCCTACAATGAGCAGTTCTTC
CASSEDPGLAGGRPYNEQFF
>TRBV3-1|TRBJ2-3|-|few
TGTGCCAGCAGCCAAGTTGATGTTGGACCGCCTTTACGAGATACGCAGTATTTT
CASSQVDVGPPLRDTQYF
>TRBV21-1|TRBJ2-1|-|few
TGTGCCAGCAGCCCCAGAGGGGAGGGCATGAACAATGAGCAGTTCTTC
CASSPRGEGMNNEQFF
>TRBV20-1|TRBJ1-2|TRBD1|few
TGCAGTGCTAGAGACAGGGGGTATAGCTATGGCTACACCTTC
CSARDRGYSYGYTF
>TRBV11-2|TRBJ1-1|TRBD1|-
TGTGCCAGCAGCTTAGGGGCGACAGGGGGCGCGTTAGCTGAAGCTTTCTTT
CASSLGATGGALAEAFF
>TRBV20-1|TRBJ2-3|-|few
TGCAGTGCTAGAGATTCCGGGACCCCAGATACGCAGTATTTT
CSARDSGTPDTQYF
>TRBV5-1|TRBJ2-3|TRBD2|-
TGCGCCAGCAGCTTGTTCCTAGCGGGGGCAGAGGATACGCAGTATTTT
CASSLFLAGAEDTQYF
>TRBV10-3|TRBJ2-5|-|many
TGTGCCATCAGCTGGCTACGCGGGGAGACCCAGTACTTC
CAISWLRGETQYF
>TRBV12-3/TRBV12-4|TRBJ2-4|TRBD2|-
TGTGCCAGCAGTTTGGCGGGGGGTCTTGAAAACATTCAGTACTTC
CASSLAGGLENIQYF
>TRBV12-3/TRBV12-4|TRBJ1-1|-|many
TGTGCCAGCAGTTTCGTTATTCGGGGTATAGCTTTCTTT
CASSFVIRGIAFF
>TRBV4-1|TRBJ2-1|TRBD2|many
TGCGCCAGCAGCCCAGAGAGAGGACTAGCGGGGGTGGATGAGCAGTTCTTC
CASSPERGLAGVDEQFF
>TRBV7-6|TRBJ2-2|-|-
TGTGCCATTGCTCCTGCGAACACCGGGGAGCTGTTTTTT
CAIAPANTGELFF
>TRBV9|TRBJ2-1|-|few
TGTGCCAGCAGCGTTGCGTCCTACAATGAGCAGTTCTTC
CASSVASYNEQFF
>TRBV2|TRBJ2-3|-|many
TGTGCCAGCAGTGAACAGGCGGTGCTAAGCACAGATACGCAGTATTTT
CASSEQAVLSTDTQYF
>TRBV5-1|TRBJ2-7|-|-
TGCGCCAGCACCTCCTCTGAAGGGATACACGAGCAGTACTTC
CASTSSEGIHEQYF
>TRBV6-1|TRBJ2-7|-|-
TGTGCCAGCAGTGACCTACAGAAAGTTGGCGAGCAGTACTTC
CASSDLQKVGEQYF
>TRBV27|TRBJ2-1|TRBD2|many
TGTGCCAGCGGAGCGGGACGGTACCTTAATGAGCAGTTCTTC
CASGAGRYLNEQFF
>TRBV5-5|TRBJ1-2|-|many
TGTGCCAGCAGCTTGGCAGGTCGCGGGTATGGCTACACCTTC
CASSLAGRGYGYTF
>TRBV10-3|TRBJ1-1|TRBD1|few
TGTGCCATCAGTGGGCGGGACAGGGCGAGTAACACTGAAGCTTTCTTT
CAISGRDRASNTEAFF
>TRBV6-1|TRBJ2-5|-|-
TGTGCCAGCACCCCGGTCGAGGGGCGCGAGACCCAGTACTTC
CASTPVEGRETQYF
>TRBV2|TRBJ1-5|-|few
TGTGCCAGCAGTGCACAGGGTAGGCTCAATCAGCCCCAGCATTTT
CASSAQGRLNQPQHF
>TRBV5-5|TRBJ2-5|TRBD2|-
TGTGCCAGCAGCACGAGACTAGCGGGGGGCCAAGAGACCCAGTACTTC
CASSTRLAGGQETQYF
>TRBV5-1|TRBJ2-1|TRBD2|few
TGCGCCAGCTCCGGGACTAGAGGCGATGAGCAGTTCTTC
CASSGTRGDEQFF
>TRBV20-1|TRBJ2-3|TRBD2|many
TGCAGTGCTATCTTGGCGGGAGGTCCGCAGTATTTT
CSAILAGGPQYF
>TRBV19|TRBJ2-1|TRBD1|-
TGTGCCAGTGGAACAGGGGGCAAAGAGCAGTTCTTC
CASGTGGKEQFF
>TRBV29-1|TRBJ2-3|-|-
TGCAGTTCAAGGGGGGGGGATACGCAGTATTTT
CSSRGGDTQYF
>TRBV2|TRBJ2-3|-|-
TGTGCCAGCTACGAGCGGCACGGCGTTGTCACAGATACGCAGTATTTT
CASYERHGVVTDTQYF
>TRBV7-9|TRBJ1-1|TRBD1|many
TGTGCCAGCAGTTCCTCGGGCAGGGGGTGGACTGAAGCTTTCTTT
CASSSSGRGWTEAFF
>TRBV20-1|TRBJ2-3|-|few
TGCAGTGCCACCGGGACTCGCTACACAGATACGCAGTATTTT
CSATGTRYTDTQYF
>TRBV4-3|TRBJ2-1|TRBD2|many
TGCGCCAGCAGCCAATCTGGCGGGAGGGCGGCATTCGAGCAGTTCTTC
CASSQSGGRAAFEQFF
>TRBV9|TRBJ2-7|TRBD1|-
TGTGCCAGCAGCGTAGCCCAGGGGGCCTACGAGCAGTACTTC
CASSVAQGAYEQYF